Below, one TCR beta chain is given with its context. Trimming cost V 4 bases and J 3 bases; bases outside gene matches: 11. The CDR3 runs to 16 residues. Germline CDR1 and CDR2: SGHTA and FQGNSA. These data come from a study of blood T cell repertoires in COVID-19. In the study's own analysis: Reference gene primer amplification in the assay estimated nucleated cell counts. TCRdb's copy holds only in-frame clones and misses some; the assay was immunoSEQ multiplex PCR. Clone size and V and J calls were adopted from that table, with D and trimming inferred from the DNA. Here the sample spans around 320,000 clones, over 75% being singletons.

The rearrangement links TRBV7-2 to TRBJ1-1, with TRBD1 matching over 7 bases. The sequencing sample was made of peripheral blood. The TCR originated in a human donor in a cohort sampled during active COVID-19. The CDR3 protein is CASSSLDRPEDTEAFF. The CDR3 region has the DNA TGTGCCAGCAGCTCCCTGGACAGGCCCGAAGACACTGAAGCTTTCTTT.